Described below is a single T cell receptor (beta chain) sequence and its context. CDR1 and CDR2 from the germline V gene are SGDLS and YYNGEE. The CDR3 contains 14 residues. V lost 0 bases, J lost 5 bases, and 9 bases lay in between. This record belongs to a study of blood T cell repertoires in COVID-19. As for the study in general: Acute and convalescent COVID-19 specimens originated in the United States, Italy and Spain.

In the source study's methods: Scientists estimated how many nucleated cells there were by amplifying reference gene primers. Measured with immunoSEQ multiplex PCR; TCRdb has only the in-frame clones, and not every one. V, J and clone size derive from that table, while D and trimming were established from the DNA sequence. The sample records some 110,000 clones, about 94% being singletons. The chain uses TRBV9 and TRBJ1-5; D gene unclear. The TCR originated in a middle-aged man with COVID-19, enrolled during active disease. Sequencing was performed on peripheral blood. CDR3 sequence reads: CASSVGLTDQPQHF. The CDR3 nucleotides are TGTGCCAGCAGCGTAGGACTTACGGATCAGCCCCAGCATTTT.